The rows below give T cell receptor beta chains drawn from one sample of a study of T cell repertoires in cytomegalovirus infection. MiXCR was run by TCRdb on the reads, yielding one entry per CDR3 protein. The sample has more than 250,000 distinct CDR3 sequences; 20% to 25% are singletons. The antigens for these receptors are not known. The sample consisted of cultured PBMCs, taken from culture after CMV antigen stimulation. These receptors were collected from a human donor in good health (CMV status not recorded). Some clones in this sample may be carry-over from other donors' samples. The CDR3 runs from the conserved cysteine through the conserved F or W. A D gene is named only where the DNA matches it firmly. Rows give clone size only sometimes, using once, few, many, or a class for an expanded clone.

cdr3_nt cdr3_aa j_call clone_size d_call v_call
TGTGCCAGCAGCCCGGACAGGCGGGACACTGAAGCTTTCTTT CASSPDRRDTEAFF TRBJ1-1 - TRBD1 TRBV6-2/TRBV6-3
TGCGCCAGCAGCTTACAGGAGAACTATGGCTACACCTTC CASSLQENYGYTF TRBJ1-2 few - TRBV5-1
TGTGCCAGCAGCTCAGGACAGGGGGCTTCCCGTCGGGCGGAGACCCAGTACTTC CASSSGQGASRRAETQYF TRBJ2-5 many TRBD1 TRBV7-8
TGCGCCAGCAGCCAGGACGGCGGCACTGAAGCTTTCTTT CASSQDGGTEAFF TRBJ1-1 - - TRBV4-1
TGTGCCAGCAGCCGGCAGGGGGGTAGCACAGATACGCAGTATTTT CASSRQGGSTDTQYF TRBJ2-3 many - TRBV7-2
TGTGCCAGCAGCTCTCAGGGTTTCACTTCACCCCTCCACTTT CASSSQGFTSPLHF TRBJ1-6 - - TRBV7-4
TGTGCCAGTAGGGACCAGGACAGGCGTCCCTACAATGAGCAGTTCTTC CASRDQDRRPYNEQFF TRBJ2-1 - TRBD1 TRBV19
TGTGCCATCAGTTATCACAGGGACCAAGAGACCCAGTACTTC CAISYHRDQETQYF TRBJ2-5 - - TRBV10-3
TGTGCCAGTAGCTGGCCGGCGATGAATCAGCCCCAGCATTTT CASSWPAMNQPQHF TRBJ1-5 - - TRBV19
TGTGCCAGCCGTCAACGCACAGATACGCAGTATTTT CASRQRTDTQYF TRBJ2-3 few - TRBV18
TGTGCCACCAGTGATCCCCATTTAGACGGCGCCAATCAGCCCCAGCATTTT CATSDPHLDGANQPQHF TRBJ1-5 few - TRBV24-1
TGTGCCAGCATACCCTTAGGAGGCACTGAAGCTTTCTTT CASIPLGGTEAFF TRBJ1-1 - - TRBV28
TGTGCCAGCAGCCTTAGACTAGCGGGAGGTGGCGGGACCCAGTACTTC CASSLRLAGGGGTQYF TRBJ2-5 - TRBD2 TRBV7-2
TGCGCCAGCAGCCAAGATGAAAGGGACGCGGGCCAGCGGTACTTC CASSQDERDAGQRYF TRBJ2-4 few - TRBV4-3
TGTGCCACCGGAACAACAGGAAACACCATATATTTT CATGTTGNTIYF TRBJ1-3 few - TRBV6-6